This T cell receptor beta chain emerged from a study of shared clonotypes between healthy human individuals. Sequencing was performed with immunoSEQ multiplex PCR; in TCRdb, only in-frame clones are kept and a portion is missing. The sample consists of almost 750,000 clones, roughly 72% of them appearing once. The CDR3 loop spans 15 amino acids. The V segment lost 6 bases and the J segment 5 bases; nucleotides outside the gene matches: 10. Per the germline V gene, CDR1 is MNHEY and CDR2 is SMNVEV (reference sequence). This TCR derives from a woman in her 30s in good health. Sequencing was done on a sample of memory CD4+ T cells sorted from blood. Subset meaning: CD45RA-negative fraction. The chain uses TRBV27 and TRBJ2-1; 7 bases align to TRBD2. The CDR3 DNA sequence: TGTGCCAGCAGCGCAGCGGGACTGGGGAACAATGAGCAGTTCTTC. Amino acids: CASSAAGLGNNEQFF.